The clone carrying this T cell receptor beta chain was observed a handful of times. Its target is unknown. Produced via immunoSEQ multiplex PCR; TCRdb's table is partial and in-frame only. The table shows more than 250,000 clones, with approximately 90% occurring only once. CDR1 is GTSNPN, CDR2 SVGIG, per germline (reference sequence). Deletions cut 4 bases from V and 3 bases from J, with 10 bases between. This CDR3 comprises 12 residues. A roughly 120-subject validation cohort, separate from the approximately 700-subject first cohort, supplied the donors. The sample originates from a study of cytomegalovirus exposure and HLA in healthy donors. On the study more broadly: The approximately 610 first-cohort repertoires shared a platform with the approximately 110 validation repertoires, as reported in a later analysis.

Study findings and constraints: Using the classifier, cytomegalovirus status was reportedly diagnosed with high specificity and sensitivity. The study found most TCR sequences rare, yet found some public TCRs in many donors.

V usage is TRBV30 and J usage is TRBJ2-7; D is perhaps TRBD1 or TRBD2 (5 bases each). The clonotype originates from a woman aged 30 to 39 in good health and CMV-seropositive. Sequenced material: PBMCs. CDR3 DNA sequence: TGTGCCTGGACAGGGACCTTCTACGAGCAGTACTTC. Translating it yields CAWTGTFYEQYF.